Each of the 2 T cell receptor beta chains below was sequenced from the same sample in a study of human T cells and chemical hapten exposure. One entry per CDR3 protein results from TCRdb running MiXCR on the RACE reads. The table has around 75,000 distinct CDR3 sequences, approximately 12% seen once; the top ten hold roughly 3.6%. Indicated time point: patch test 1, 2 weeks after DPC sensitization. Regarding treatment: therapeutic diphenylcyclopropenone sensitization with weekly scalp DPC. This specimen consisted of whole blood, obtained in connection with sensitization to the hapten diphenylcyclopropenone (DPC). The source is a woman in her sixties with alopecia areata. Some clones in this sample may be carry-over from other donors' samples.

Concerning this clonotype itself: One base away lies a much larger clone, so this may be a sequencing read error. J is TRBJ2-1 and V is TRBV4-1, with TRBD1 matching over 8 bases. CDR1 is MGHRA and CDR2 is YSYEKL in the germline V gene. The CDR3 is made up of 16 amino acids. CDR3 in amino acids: CASSQAQGGVRNERFF. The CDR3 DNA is TGCGCCAGCAGCCAAGCACAGGGGGGAGTGCGCAATGAGCGGTTCTTC.

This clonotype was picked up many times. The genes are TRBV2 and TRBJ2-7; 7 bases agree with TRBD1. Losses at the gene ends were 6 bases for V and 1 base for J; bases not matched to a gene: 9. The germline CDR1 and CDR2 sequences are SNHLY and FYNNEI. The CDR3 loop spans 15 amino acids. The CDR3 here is CASRGTEDFSYEQYF. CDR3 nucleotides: TGTGCCAGCAGGGGGACAGAGGATTTTTCCTACGAGCAGTACTTC. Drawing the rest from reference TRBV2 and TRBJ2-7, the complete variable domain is EPEVTQTPSHQVTQMGQEVILRCVPISNHLYFYWYRQILGQKVEFLVSFYNNEISEKSEIFDDQFSVERPDGSNFTLKIRSTKLEDSAMYFCASRGTEDFSYEQYFGPGTRLTVT.